Below are 22 T cell receptor beta chains sequenced from a single sample in a study of blood T cell repertoires in COVID-19. Profiled with immunoSEQ multiplex PCR; TCRdb holds only in-frame clones, not every one. The table records tens of thousands of clones, about 78% of them present only once. Sequenced material: peripheral blood. These receptors were obtained from a man in his sixties or seventies with active or convalescent COVID-19.

This sequence joins TRBV28 and TRBJ1-5, with D possibly matching TRBD1 (5 bases). The CDR3 runs to 15 residues. The V end was cut by 6 bases, the J end by 0 bases, with 12 bases between. Germline loops: CDR1 MDHEN, CDR2 SYDVKM. The CDR3 sequence is CASSLGLVSNQPQHF. The DNA of the CDR3 is TGTGCCAGCAGCCTGGGGCTTGTTAGCAATCAGCCCCAGCATTTT.

The V gene is TRBV7-9, the J gene TRBJ2-5, with D unclear. The CDR3 is 12 residues long. The germline CDR1 and CDR2 sequences are SEHNR and FQNEAQ (reference sequence). Trimming left V 3 bases short and J 5 bases short, with 7 bases between. The CDR3 sequence: CASSFSDETQYF. The CDR3 DNA sequence: TGTGCCAGCAGCTTCAGCGATGAGACCCAGTACTTC.

CDR3 nucleotides: TGCGCCAGCAGCGGAACTAGCGGGTACCAAGAGACCCAGTACTTC. It is translated as CASSGTSGYQETQYF. V is TRBV4-1 and J is TRBJ2-5, with 9 positions matching TRBD2. Per the germline V gene, CDR1 is MGHRA and CDR2 is YSYEKL. Germline trimming cut 5 bases from V and 0 bases from J; bases unmatched to any gene: 4. This CDR3 comprises 15 residues.

The sample holds a few counts of this clone. This chain joins TRBV7-9 and TRBJ2-1; maybe TRBD2 (5 bases). Germline CDR1 reads SEHNR; CDR2 reads FQNEAQ (reference sequence). V gave up 2 bases and J gave up 9 bases, with 20 bases separating them. The CDR3 covers 16 residues. CDR3 amino acids: CASSLLLALLVGEQFF. The CDR3 coding sequence is TGTGCCAGCAGCTTACTCCTAGCTCTCTTAGTCGGTGAGCAGTTCTTC.

In its sample, this clone was seen a few times. The chain links TRBV29-1 to TRBJ1-5; 7 nucleotides line up with TRBD1. CDR1 and CDR2 from the germline V gene are SQVTM and ANQGSEA. With 8 bases clipped from V and 0 bases from J, the junction kept 13 bases outside the gene matches. The CDR3 runs to 16 residues. DNA for the CDR3: TGCAGCTCCTCAGGGGGTACAGGGTATAGCAATCAGCCCCAGCATTTT. Translation gives CSSSGGTGYSNQPQHF.

This chain connects TRBV4-1 to TRBJ1-1; TRBD1 is a possible D gene (5 bases). The CDR3 consists of 11 residues. The V end was cut by 3 bases, the J end by 7 bases, with 6 bases between. Germline CDR1 and CDR2: MGHRA and YSYEKL. CDR3 amino acids: CASSQGLEAFF. Here the CDR3 DNA reads TGCGCCAGCAGCCAGGGACTTGAAGCTTTCTTT.

This clone has only a few counts. This sequence joins TRBV7-2 and TRBJ2-3; D is undetermined. Per the germline V gene, CDR1 is SGHTA and CDR2 is FQGNSA. V was shortened by 4 bases and J by 3 bases, with 14 bases between the two germline ends. This CDR3 is built from 15 residues. This chain's CDR3 is CASSYYGSGTDTQYF. In DNA, the CDR3 is TGTGCCAGCAGCTACTACGGTAGTGGTACAGATACGCAGTATTTT.

As DNA, the CDR3 is TGTGCCAGCAGTTTGGGACAGACAGTTGAAGCTTTCTTT. It codes for CASSLGQTVEAFF. The chain carries TRBV28 and TRBJ1-1; 7 bases map to TRBD1. There are 13 residues in the CDR3. The V and J ends lost 3 bases and 7 bases, in that order; junction bases with no gene match: 5. In germline, CDR1 is MDHEN, CDR2 SYDVKM.

The CDR3 here is CARGRGETQYF. The CDR3 DNA reads as TGTGCCAGGGGCAGGGGGGAGACCCAGTACTTC. The genes are TRBV21-1 and TRBJ2-5; the table names TRBD1, a call not compared with the DNA. TRBV21-1 is a known pseudogene. CDR3 length: 11 residues.

V gene TRBV30 combines with J gene TRBJ1-5; D is uncertain. CDR3 size: 14 residues. V lost 2 bases and J lost 7, with 15 bases in between. CDR1 and CDR2 from the germline V gene are GTSNPN and SVGIG (reference sequence). CDR3 sequence (DNA): TGTGCCTGGAGTTATCAGTACCCCAGGCAGCCCCAGCATTTT. It specifies CAWSYQYPRQPQHF.

The chain uses TRBV6-5 and TRBJ2-7; 7 bases fit TRBD2. CDR3 length equals 13 residues. The V gene's germline CDR1 is MNHEY and CDR2 SVGAGI. V shed 11 bases, J shed 0 bases, and the junction held 7 bases outside the gene matches. The CDR3 nucleotides read TGTGCCGCGGGGAGGGTTAGCTCCTACGAGCAGTACTTC. Its protein is CAAGRVSSYEQYF.

This sequence joins TRBV12-3 or TRBV12-4 and TRBJ2-5, with D uncertain. The CDR3 totals 12 residues. V lost 2 bases and J lost 5, with 6 bases in between. The CDR3 protein is CASSLFGETQYF. For the CDR3, the DNA is TGTGCCAGCAGTTTATTCGGGGAGACCCAGTACTTC.

The V gene is TRBV28, the J gene TRBJ1-2, with D tentatively TRBD1 (6 bases). Per the germline V gene, CDR1 is MDHEN and CDR2 is SYDVKM. This CDR3 has 15 amino acids. V dropped 4 bases and J dropped 0 bases, with 12 bases sitting between them. CDR3 in amino acids: CASSSSRGANYGYTF. The CDR3 nucleotides read TGTGCCAGCAGTTCCTCCAGGGGAGCTAACTATGGCTACACCTTC.

This clone was counted between two and nine times. The V gene is TRBV28, the J gene TRBJ1-2; perhaps TRBD1 as D (5 bases). V was trimmed by 1 base and J by 6 bases, leaving 6 bases between them. Germline V lookup: CDR1 MDHEN, CDR2 SYDVKM. This CDR3 comprises 12 residues. This chain's CDR3 is CASSLLGDGYTF. The CDR3 DNA is TGTGCCAGCAGTTTATTAGGGGATGGCTACACCTTC.

The rearrangement joins TRBV6-5 to TRBJ1-6, with D tentatively TRBD1 (6 bases). The CDR3 covers 15 residues. V gave up 0 bases and J gave up 10 bases, with 13 bases separating them. Germline-derived CDR1 and CDR2 are MNHEY and SVGAGI. The DNA for the CDR3 is TGTGCCAGCAGTTACTCGGGGGGGGCTGGGTCACCCCTCCACTTT. It specifies CASSYSGGAGSPLHF.

In its sample, this clone was seen once. V is TRBV2 and J is TRBJ2-7, with a possible D match to TRBD2 (6 bases). Germline lookup yields CDR1 SNHLY and CDR2 FYNNEI. Between the trimmed V and J ends, which lost 1 base and 8 bases, there was a span of 12 bases. The CDR3 contains 13 residues. CDR3 sequence: CASSEEVGGKQYF. CDR3 coding DNA: TGTGCCAGCAGTGAAGAGGTGGGAGGCAAGCAGTACTTC. The whole variable domain, remainder taken from reference TRBV2 and TRBJ2-7, is EPEVTQTPSHQVTQMGQEVILRCVPISNHLYFYWYRQILGQKVEFLVSFYNNEISEKSEIFDDQFSVERPDGSNFTLKIRSTKLEDSAMYFCASSEEVGGKQYFGPGTRLTVT.

The chain has TRBV28 and TRBJ1-4; possible D gene TRBD1, 6 bases. V lost 5 bases and J 4 bases, leaving 14 bases between the germline ends. The CDR3 is 15 amino acids. CDR1 is MDHEN and CDR2 is SYDVKM in the germline V gene. CDR3 nucleotides: TGTGCCAGCAGTCCGCAGGGGTCTCGTAATGAAAAACTGTTTTTT. It specifies CASSPQGSRNEKLFF.

Relative to its sample, this clone is medium-sized. The chain combines TRBV28 with TRBJ2-7; 7 bases are shared with TRBD1. Germline V lookup: CDR1 MDHEN, CDR2 SYDVKM. The CDR3 is 15 residues long. J gave up 0 bases and V 5 bases, and 7 bases lay outside the gene matches. DNA of the CDR3: TGTGCCAGCAGTCCTTTTGGGACAGCCTCCTACGAGCAGTACTTC. Protein sequence: CASSPFGTASYEQYF.

V and J are TRBV5-1 and TRBJ1-2; no definite D call. V lost 4 bases and J lost 7, with 23 bases in between. CDR1 is SGHRS, CDR2 YFSETQ, per germline. The CDR3 consists of 16 residues. The CDR3 DNA follows: TGCGCCAGCAGCCCAAGTACCCGACAAGGTTCCATTGGCTACACCTTC. Residues: CASSPSTRQGSIGYTF.

V is TRBV30 and J is TRBJ2-4; a possible D gene is TRBD1 (6 bases). This CDR3 has 14 residues. The germline V gene encodes CDR1 GTSNPN and CDR2 SVGIG (reference sequence). Trimming took 5 bases from V and 1 from J, leaving 12 bases between them. The chain's CDR3 is CAWGTGPAKNIQYF. CDR3 bases: TGTGCCTGGGGCACAGGGCCGGCCAAAAACATTCAGTACTTC.

The rearrangement uses TRBV3-1 (or the pseudogene TRBV3-2) and TRBJ1-5; D is possibly TRBD1 (5 bases). CDR3 length: 15 residues. V was clipped by 1 base and J by 5 bases, with 12 bases between them. Germline lookup yields CDR1 LGHDT and CDR2 YNNKEL (reference sequence). In DNA form, the CDR3 reads TGTGCCAGCAGCCAAGGGGGGGAGGTCCATCAGCCCCAGCATTTT. Translated, it gives CASSQGGEVHQPQHF.

The chain recombines TRBV28 with TRBJ1-2; TRBD1 matches at 7 bases. CDR3 length: 13 residues. In germline, CDR1 is MDHEN, CDR2 SYDVKM. The ends lost 10 bases at V and 4 bases at J; junction bases unmatched: 9. In DNA, the CDR3 is TGTGCCACCCATGGGACAGAACTCTATGGCTACACCTTC. Translating it yields CATHGTELYGYTF.